Below, one T cell receptor beta chain is given with its context. The sample holds a few counts of this clone. The antigen this receptor binds is unknown. Per-base qualities were not stored, and no clone one base away is much larger. The CDR3 regions of human TCRbeta chains were analyzed by immunosequencing. Per the authors' processing: Repertoire TCRs were checked for matches against a reference library of SARS-CoV-2-specific TCRs that had been generated using the MIRA antigen-specificity platform. Breadth was defined as the fraction of unique TCRs that were SARS-CoV-2-associated, and depth was defined as the fraction of total T cells that were SARS-CoV-2-associated. Using the MIRA data, every spike-specific TCR was mapped to the spike region that the TCR reacted to and assigned to either a CD4 or a CD8 class. Log10-transformed breadth and depth values were compared by one-way ANOVA with Sidak's multiple comparisons tests. The clones in this table, taken by TCRdb from immuneACCESS, are in-frame only. Not every clone is retained; where verified, under half of the shortfall comes from an unresolved V gene, and the cause of the rest is unknown. V and J calls and clone size are given by that table; D and trimming were obtained from the DNA. Recorded for this sample are around 180,000 clones; more than 70% of them occurred a single time. 25% to 30% of the sample is held by the ten biggest clonotypes.

These data originate in a study of T cell responses to AZD1222 COVID-19 vaccine (dated by TCRdb to the early 2020s). Regarding the complete study: TCR sequencing covered more than 230 trial participants: 207 given two doses of AZD1222 and about 26 given two doses of MenACWY control vaccine. Trial participants were enrolled by age into subgroups of 18-55, 56-69 and 70-plus years, and roughly 160, 29 and 62 TCR-sequenced participants, respectively, were included in these subgroups.

Beyond this particular receptor, the publication reports: Conclusions about previously exposed vaccinees are limited, since just a handful of AZD1222 recipients were seropositive for SARS-CoV-2 at baseline. The vaccine-associated CD4 TCRs covered the entire spike protein, and the dominant responses fell in regions 160-218 and 743-854. Nearly half of unique spike-specific TCRs reportedly recognized epitopes outside regions mutated in the B.1.351 and B.1.1.7 variants. A significant rise in spike-specific TCR breadth and depth was observed after two AZD1222 doses relative to day 0 and relative to MenACWY recipients. In the small 56-69-year group, the increase in depth fell short of significance, most likely because of low power. Most participants were white British and females outnumbered males, and the authors suggested that clonal diversity may have been underestimated. No day 14 peak-response samples were available, so repertoires were characterized only after the peak T cell response.

V gives up 5 bases and J gives up 4 bases, and the segment between their germline ends measures 16 bases. The germline V gene supplies CDR1 MNHEY and CDR2 SVGAGI. The CDR3, cysteine through phenylalanine, is 15 amino acids long. Here the CDR3 DNA is all that survives: 45 bases in frame from base 1. The time point label of this sample denotes: about 28 days (+/-7) after the second vaccine dose. AZD1222 recipients whose second dose came at about 4 weeks and those whose second dose came at about 12 weeks were combined into one group, since spike-specific TCR depth and breadth did not differ between the two schedules. Vaccinee samples came from UK trials COV001 and COV002, including a single-blind randomized controlled phase 2/3 trial of AZD1222 (ChAdOx1 nCoV-19) in healthy adults. Trial participant PBMC samples were collected at day 0 and day 28 after the second dose for TCRbeta chain sequencing.

The chain is encoded by TRBV6-5 joined to TRBJ2-3; too little of a D gene remains to name it. Sequenced here: peripheral blood, sampled 28 days after the second AZD1222 dose. The clonotype originates from an adult who received the AZD1222 COVID-19 vaccine. The nucleotide sequence is TGTGCCAGCAGTACCAGGACCCCAAGGGCAGATACGCAGTATTTT. Translated, it reads CASSTRTPRADTQYF.